One sample yielded the 20 T cell receptor beta chains listed below, sequenced in a study of T cells in Graves' hyperthyroidism and ophthalmopathy. RNA transcripts were the template for amplifying TCR beta CDR3 regions. An initial round of RT-PCR targeting the TCR CDR3 relied on the HTBI primer set. TCRdb reprocessed the multiplex PCR reads with MiXCR, giving one entry per CDR3 protein. The table has 500,000 to 650,000 distinct CDR3 sequences, about 20% seen once. The source material was blood. Source of these receptors: a middle-aged man with Graves' ophthalmopathy.

The V and J genes are TRBV7-9 and TRBJ1-2, with a possible D match to TRBD1 (6 bases). Trimming cost V 3 bases and J 7 bases, with 12 bases left between them. Germline lookup yields CDR1 SEHNR and CDR2 FQNEAQ (reference sequence). The CDR3 runs 13 residues. The CDR3 nucleotides are TGTGCCAGCAGCTTTTCAGGGGAGGGTGGCTACACCTTC. It specifies CASSFSGEGGYTF.

This chain joins TRBV20-1 and TRBJ2-4; 7 nucleotides align to TRBD1. The CDR3 extends over 15 amino acids. Germline loops: CDR1 DFQATT, CDR2 SNEGSKA (reference sequence). Losses at the gene ends were 6 bases for V and 0 bases for J; bases not matched to a gene: 8. The CDR3 is CSALRQGLAKNIQYF. The CDR3 nucleotides read TGCAGTGCCCTGCGACAGGGCTTAGCCAAAAACATTCAGTACTTC.

This clonotype showed up just a few times. CDR3 nucleotides: TGTGCCAGCAGCCTCCGACTAGCGGGGCTATCCTACGAGCAGTACTTC. As protein: CASSLRLAGLSYEQYF. This chain joins TRBV5-5 and TRBJ2-7; 11 nucleotides align to TRBD2. After removal of 4 bases from V and 1 base from J, the junction contained 7 bases not matched to a gene. CDR1 SGHKS and CDR2 YYEKEE come from the germline V gene (reference sequence). There are 16 residues in the CDR3.

This clonotype was observed many times. This sequence joins TRBV18 and TRBJ2-2; D is perhaps TRBD2 (6 bases). Trimming removed 10 bases from V and 6 bases from J, with 12 bases in between. The CDR3 consists of 12 residues. Germline CDR1 KGHSH, CDR2 LQKENI. CDR3 in DNA: TGTGCCACCGGAGGGGATCCCGGGGAGCTGTTTTTT. It codes for CATGGDPGELFF.

The DNA for the CDR3 is TGCGCCAGCAGCTTGGAGCCCGGGAGGGAGCAGTACTTC. Encoded protein: CASSLEPGREQYF. The chain employs TRBV5-1 and TRBJ2-7; TRBD2 matches 7 bases. Germline V CDR1 and CDR2: SGHRS, YFSETQ. CDR3 length: 13 residues. J was trimmed by 7 bases and V by 0 bases; bases with no gene match: 4.

This clonotype was counted at least ten times. This chain links TRBV28 with TRBJ2-3; 8 bases line up with TRBD2. CDR3 length: 14 amino acids. CDR1 MDHEN and CDR2 SYDVKM come from the germline V gene. V shed 10 bases and J 1 base; nucleotides not matched to a gene: 7. CDR3 region: CATLAGLRTDTQYF. In DNA form, the CDR3 reads TGTGCCACCTTAGCGGGGCTACGCACAGATACGCAGTATTTT.

This clonotype was found many times. The J gene is TRBJ1-1, the V gene TRBV5-1; no clear D gene. Germline lookup yields CDR1 SGHRS and CDR2 YFSETQ. The CDR3 length is 11 residues. Trimming stripped 7 bases from V and 8 bases from J, with 12 bases between. CDR3 DNA sequence: TGCGCCAGCGGGGATACTAGCGAAGCTTTCTTT. This gives the protein CASGDTSEAFF.

This clonotype was seen a few times. This may come from a read error, since a much larger clone is one base off. The V gene is TRBV6-5, the J gene TRBJ2-1, with D unclear. This CDR3 region has 11 residues. With 0 bases removed from V and 9 bases from J, the gap between germline ends came to 3 bases. CDR1 MNHEY and CDR2 SVGAGI come from the germline V gene. For the CDR3, the DNA is TGTGCCAGCAGTTACTCGGGTGAGCAGTTCTTC. Protein product: CASSYSGEQFF.

The genes are TRBV2 and TRBJ2-3; TRBD2 might be the D (5 bases). The ends were cut back, 4 bases at V and 8 bases at J, with 19 bases in the middle. Per the germline V gene, CDR1 is SNHLY and CDR2 is FYNNEI. This CDR3 is built from 15 residues. The CDR3 DNA reads as TGTGCCAGCAGTGCCCCTGCCAGCTTCGCGGGTACGCAGTATTTT. Protein sequence: CASSAPASFAGTQYF.

This clonotype has ten or more counts. The chain couples TRBV6-1 to TRBJ2-3, with TRBD2 matching 8 bases. The CDR3 length is 17 residues. Germline CDR1 reads MNHNS; CDR2 reads SASEGT. J lost 0 bases, V lost 5 bases, and 10 bases had no gene match. The CDR3 DNA follows: TGTGCCAGCAGTTATTTAGGGCTAGCGGGTAGCACAGATACGCAGTATTTT. Translating gives CASSYLGLAGSTDTQYF.

The chain joins TRBV5-1 to TRBJ2-7, with 7 bases matching TRBD2. The CDR3 consists of 16 residues. The germline V gene encodes CDR1 SGHRS and CDR2 YFSETQ. After removal of 5 bases from V and 5 bases from J, the junction contained 16 bases not matched to a gene. CDR3 sequence (DNA): TGCGCCAGCAGACGGGTCCCGGGACTATCGTATAACGAGCAGTACTTC. Protein: CASRRVPGLSYNEQYF.

This clonotype has at least ten counts. The rearrangement links TRBV10-3 to TRBJ2-7, with a tentative D call TRBD2 (5 bases). Trimming removed 0 bases at V and 1 base at J, with 7 bases between. The CDR3 has 14 residues. Germline V gene lookup returns CDR1 ENHRY and CDR2 SYGVKD. This chain's CDR3 is CAISESGGSYEQYF. The CDR3, as DNA: TGTGCCATCAGTGAGTCTGGAGGATCCTACGAGCAGTACTTC.

This clonotype was seen a handful of times. The CDR3 sequence is CASNRASGNTIYF. The DNA of the CDR3 is TGTGCCAGCAACAGGGCCTCTGGAAACACCATATATTTT. J is TRBJ1-3 and V is TRBV2; perhaps TRBD1 as D (6 bases). Germline V gene data show CDR1 as SNHLY and CDR2 as FYNNEI. The V end lost 7 bases, the J end lost 0 bases, and 7 bases lay between the germline ends. The CDR3 extends over 13 amino acids.

This clonotype was detected many times. This chain links TRBV18 with TRBJ2-3, with 9 positions matching TRBD2. The CDR3 is 16 amino acids. Unmatched junction bases numbered 4, after V lost 2 bases and J lost 1 base. CDR1 and CDR2 from the germline V gene are KGHSH and LQKENI. The CDR3 loop reads CASSPRASGGTDTQYF. The DNA of the CDR3 is TGTGCCAGCTCACCAAGGGCTAGCGGGGGCACAGATACGCAGTATTTT.

This clonotype was detected only a few times. The chain has TRBV27 and TRBJ2-3, with 11 nucleotides matching TRBD2. CDR1 and CDR2 from the germline V gene are MNHEY and SMNVEV (reference sequence). This CDR3 region has 18 residues. Unmatched junction bases numbered 7, after V lost 1 base and J lost 1 base. This CDR3 reads CASSLYPSGRLGTDTQYF. CDR3 DNA sequence: TGTGCCAGCAGTTTATACCCTAGCGGGAGGTTGGGCACAGATACGCAGTATTTT.

V is TRBV6-1 and J is TRBJ2-4; 10 positions match TRBD1. V was clipped by 5 bases and J by 3 bases; unmatched bases: 7. In germline, CDR1 is MNHNS, CDR2 SASEGT. This CDR3 region has 16 residues. The CDR3 region has the DNA TGTGCCAGCAGTCCTGGACAGGGGGAGGACAAAAACATTCAGTACTTC. It encodes CASSPGQGEDKNIQYF.

This clonotype is a singleton in its sample. CDR3 sequence reads: CSGYLSGANVLTF. In nucleotides, the CDR3 is TGCAGCGGGTACCTCTCTGGGGCCAACGTCCTGACTTTC. V gene TRBV29-1 combines with J gene TRBJ2-6; no firm D call. Germline CDR1 and CDR2: SQVTM and ANQGSEA. Trimming cost V 7 bases and J 0 bases, with 7 bases left between them. The CDR3 is made up of 13 amino acids.

Regarding this clonotype: Mismatch with germline at one junction end may stem from a read error. CDR3 protein: CATSGPSGSSYNEQLF. DNA of the CDR3: TGTGCCACCAGTGGACCCAGCGGGAGCTCCTACAATGAGCAGCTCTTC. The chain couples TRBV24-1 to TRBJ2-1; 8 bases are shared with TRBD2. This CDR3 spans 16 amino acids. CDR1 is KGHDR, CDR2 SFDVKD, per germline.

This clonotype has just a few counts. The J gene is TRBJ2-5, the V gene TRBV29-1, with D possibly being TRBD2 (5 bases). V lost 1 base and J lost 3, with 9 bases in between. The CDR3 contains 13 residues. Per germline, CDR1 SQVTM and CDR2 ANQGSEA. The CDR3 here is CSVEGPSKETQYF. CDR3 coding DNA: TGCAGCGTTGAAGGACCTAGCAAAGAGACCCAGTACTTC.

This clonotype was counted between two and nine times. This rearrangement joins TRBV7-2 to TRBJ2-5, with 9 nucleotides matching TRBD2. Germline V gene sequence: CDR1 SGHTA, CDR2 FQGNSA. The CDR3 covers 20 residues. V trimming: 4 bases; J trimming: 1 base; junction bases outside the gene matches: 19. In DNA, the CDR3 is TGTGCCAGCAGCTCACAAGGGCTGGCGAGCGGGAGGTCCTTCCAAGAGACCCAGTACTTC. Translated: CASSSQGLASGRSFQETQYF.